This T cell receptor beta chain was captured by sequencing in a study of blood T cell repertoires in COVID-19. Overall study: Whether acute or convalescent, the COVID-19 samples came from the United States, Italy and Spain. Sources were T cells, B-cell-depleted T cells, or PBMCs; the material itself was cDNA or gDNA.

Enrollment of patients from Seattle took place during active infection, with longitudinal follow-up. Original data processing: Estimation of nucleated cell counts relied on the amplification of reference gene primers. The repertoire was sequenced with immunoSEQ multiplex PCR; TCRdb's copy has only in-frame clones and lacks some. V, J and clone size reflect that table, while D and trimming were determined from the DNA. The sample contains around 160,000 clones, 85% to 95% of which appear only once. Germline lookup yields CDR1 LNHDA and CDR2 SQIVND (reference sequence). The V end was cut by 7 bases, the J end by 2 bases, with 11 bases between. This CDR3 region has 13 residues.

The clonotype was recovered from a woman aged 55-69 years with COVID-19, enrolled during active disease. The gene calls are TRBV19 and TRBJ1-2, with D perhaps TRBD1 (6 bases). Sequencing was performed on peripheral blood. The CDR3: CASTWTVNYGYTF. The CDR3 bases are TGTGCCAGTACTTGGACAGTGAACTATGGCTACACCTTC.